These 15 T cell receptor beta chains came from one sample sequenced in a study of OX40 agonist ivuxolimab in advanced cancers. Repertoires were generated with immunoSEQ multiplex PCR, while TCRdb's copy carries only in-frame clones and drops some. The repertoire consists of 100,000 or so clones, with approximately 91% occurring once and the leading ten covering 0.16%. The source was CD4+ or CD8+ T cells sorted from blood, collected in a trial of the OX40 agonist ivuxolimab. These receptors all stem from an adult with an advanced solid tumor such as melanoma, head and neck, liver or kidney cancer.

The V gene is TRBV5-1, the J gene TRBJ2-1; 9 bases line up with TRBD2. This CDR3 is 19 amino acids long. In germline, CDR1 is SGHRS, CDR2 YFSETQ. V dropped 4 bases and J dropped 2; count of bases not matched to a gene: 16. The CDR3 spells CASSPQGAGGPPAYNEQFF. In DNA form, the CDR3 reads TGCGCCAGCAGCCCCCAGGGAGCGGGGGGCCCCCCAGCCTACAATGAGCAGTTCTTC. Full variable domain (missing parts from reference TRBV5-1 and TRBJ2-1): KAGVTQTPRYLIKTRGQQVTLSCSPISGHRSVSWYQQTPGQGLQFLFEYFSETQRNKGNFPGRFSGRQFSNSRSEMNVSTLELGDSALYLCASSPQGAGGPPAYNEQFFGPGTRLTVL.

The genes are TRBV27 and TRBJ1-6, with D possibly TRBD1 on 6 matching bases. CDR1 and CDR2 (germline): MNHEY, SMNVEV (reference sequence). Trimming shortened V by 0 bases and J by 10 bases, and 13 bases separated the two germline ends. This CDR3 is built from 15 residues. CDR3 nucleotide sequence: TGTGCCAGCAGTTTATCCAGGGGAATAGGGTCACCCCTCCACTTT. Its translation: CASSLSRGIGSPLHF.

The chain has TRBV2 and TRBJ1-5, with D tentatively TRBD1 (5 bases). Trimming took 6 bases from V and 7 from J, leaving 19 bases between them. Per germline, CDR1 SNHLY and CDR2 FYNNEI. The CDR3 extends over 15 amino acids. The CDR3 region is CASSPGGWPGQPQHF. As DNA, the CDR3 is TGTGCCAGCAGCCCCGGGGGGTGGCCAGGGCAGCCCCAGCATTTT.

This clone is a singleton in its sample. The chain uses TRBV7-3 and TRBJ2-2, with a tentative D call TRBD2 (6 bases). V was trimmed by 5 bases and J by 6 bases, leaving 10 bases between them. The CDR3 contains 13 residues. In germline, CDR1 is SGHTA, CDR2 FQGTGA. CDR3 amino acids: CASSARLAGELFF. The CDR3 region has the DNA TGTGCCAGCAGCGCCCGACTAGCCGGGGAGCTGTTTTTT.

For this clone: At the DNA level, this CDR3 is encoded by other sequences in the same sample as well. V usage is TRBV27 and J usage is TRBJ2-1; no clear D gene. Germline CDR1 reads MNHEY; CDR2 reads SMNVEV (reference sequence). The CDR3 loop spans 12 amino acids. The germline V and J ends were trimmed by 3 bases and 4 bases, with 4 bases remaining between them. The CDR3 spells CASSFLYNEQFF. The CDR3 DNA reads TGTGCCAGCAGTTTTTTATACAATGAGCAGTTCTTC.

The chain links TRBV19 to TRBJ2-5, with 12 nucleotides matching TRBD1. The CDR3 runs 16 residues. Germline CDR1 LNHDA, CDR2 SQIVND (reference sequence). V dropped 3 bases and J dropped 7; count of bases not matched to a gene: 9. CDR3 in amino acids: CASSMLGTGGSGTQYF. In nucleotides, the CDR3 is TGTGCCAGTAGTATGTTAGGGACAGGGGGCTCCGGGACCCAGTACTTC.

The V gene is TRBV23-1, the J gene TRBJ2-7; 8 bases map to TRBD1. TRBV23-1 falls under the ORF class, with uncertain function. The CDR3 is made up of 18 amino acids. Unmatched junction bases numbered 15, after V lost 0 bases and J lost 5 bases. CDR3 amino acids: CASSQSNPLDRAKNEQYF. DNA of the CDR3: TGCGCCAGCAGTCAATCGAACCCCCTGGACAGGGCCAAGAACGAGCAGTACTTC.

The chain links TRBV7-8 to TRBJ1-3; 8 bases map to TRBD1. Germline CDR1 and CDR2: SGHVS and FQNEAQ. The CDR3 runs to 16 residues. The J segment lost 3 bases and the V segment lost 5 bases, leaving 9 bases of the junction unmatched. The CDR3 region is CASSETDRVVGNTIYF. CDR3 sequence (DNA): TGTGCCAGCAGCGAGACGGACAGGGTCGTTGGAAACACCATATATTTT.

CDR3 nucleotides: TGTGCCAGTAGCCTGGCCGGGACAGGGCCCTACGAGCAGTACTTC. Translation: CASSLAGTGPYEQYF. V gene TRBV19 combines with J gene TRBJ2-7; TRBD1 matches 9 bases. Germline CDR1 is LNHDA and CDR2 is SQIVND (reference sequence). J gave up 2 bases and V 6 bases, and 8 bases lay outside the gene matches. This CDR3 has 15 amino acids.

The CDR3 loop is CSVGLTDNQPQHF. The CDR3 DNA reads as TGCAGCGTTGGGTTGACAGACAATCAGCCCCAGCATTTT. The V and J genes are TRBV29-1 and TRBJ1-5; D possibly corresponds to TRBD1 (5 bases). V dropped 4 bases and J dropped 3 bases, with 10 bases sitting between them. Germline values: CDR1 SQVTM, CDR2 ANQGSEA. The CDR3 is 13 amino acids.

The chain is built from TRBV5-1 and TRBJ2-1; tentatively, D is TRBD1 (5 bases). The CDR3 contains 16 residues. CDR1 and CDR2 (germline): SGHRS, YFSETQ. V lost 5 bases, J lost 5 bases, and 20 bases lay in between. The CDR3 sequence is CASRTVPTTFDNEQFF. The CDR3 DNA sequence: TGCGCCAGCAGGACAGTCCCGACAACTTTTGACAATGAGCAGTTCTTC.

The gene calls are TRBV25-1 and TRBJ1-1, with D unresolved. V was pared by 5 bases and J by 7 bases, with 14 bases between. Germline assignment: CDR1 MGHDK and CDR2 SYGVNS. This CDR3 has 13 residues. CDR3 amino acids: CASSRQARSEAFF. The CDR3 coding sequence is TGTGCCAGCAGTCGCCAGGCTCGTAGTGAAGCTTTCTTT.

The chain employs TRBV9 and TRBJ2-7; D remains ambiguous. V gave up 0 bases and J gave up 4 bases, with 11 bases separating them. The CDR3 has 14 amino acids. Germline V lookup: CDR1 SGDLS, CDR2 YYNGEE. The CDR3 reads CASSVGVEAYEQYF. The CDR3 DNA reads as TGTGCCAGCAGCGTAGGAGTAGAGGCTTACGAGCAGTACTTC. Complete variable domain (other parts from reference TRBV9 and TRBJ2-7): DSGVTQTPKHLITATGQRVTLRCSPRSGDLSVYWYQQSLDQGLQFLIQYYNGEERAKGNILERFSAQQFPDLHSELNLSSLELGDSALYFCASSVGVEAYEQYFGPGTRLTVT.

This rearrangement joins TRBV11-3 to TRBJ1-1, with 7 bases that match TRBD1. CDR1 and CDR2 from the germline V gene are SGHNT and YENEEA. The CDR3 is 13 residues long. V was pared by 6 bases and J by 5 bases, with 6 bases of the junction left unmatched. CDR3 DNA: TGTGCCAGCAGGAAGTCCAGGGGGACTGAAGCTTTCTTT. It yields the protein CASRKSRGTEAFF.

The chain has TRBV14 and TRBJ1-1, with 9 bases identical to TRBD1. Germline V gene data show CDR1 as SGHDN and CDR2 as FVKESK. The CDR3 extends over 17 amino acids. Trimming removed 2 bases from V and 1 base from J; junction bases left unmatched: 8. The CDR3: CASSQRWTGVPNTEAFF. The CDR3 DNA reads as TGTGCCAGCAGCCAACGCTGGACAGGGGTACCGAACACTGAAGCTTTCTTT.